This T cell receptor beta chain was recorded in a study of blood T cells in healthy people across ages. Findings of the study overall: Both higher diversity and more naive CD4+ cells marked long-lived donors when set against aged donors. Investigators viewed diversity estimates from one million T cells as underestimates, the study reported. Per-million-T-cell TCR beta diversity fell roughly linearly with age. Because sorting was not performed, PBMCs prevented conclusive naive versus antigen-experienced comparison.

Together with a sample-barcoded 5' primer, a J-beta primer mix was included in a second PCR lasting roughly 6 to 12 cycles. TCRdb called the 5' RACE reads again in MiXCR, with one record for every CDR3 protein. The sample consists of around 780,000 distinct CDR3 sequences, around three fifths of them appearing once. For this clonotype: Its antigen is unidentified.

The specimen sequenced was blood. The source is a man between 35 and 55 years old in good health.

CDR3 bases: TGTGCCACCAGCAGAGATCGCGGGTGGGGTAGTGAGTCGTTCTTC. Translating it yields CATSRDRGWGSESFF. The V gene is TRBV15, the J gene TRBJ2-1, with TRBD2 as a possible D gene (5 bases). This CDR3 is 15 amino acids long. The germline V gene encodes CDR1 LNHNV and CDR2 YYDKDF (reference sequence). Trimming cost V 0 bases and J 15 bases, with 21 bases left between them. Full variable domain (missing parts from reference TRBV15 and TRBJ2-1): DAMVIQNPRYQVTQFGKPVTLSCSQTLNHNVMYWYQQKSSQAPKLLFHYYDKDFNNEADTPDNFQSRRPNTSFCFLDIRSPGLGDTAMYLCATSRDRGWGSESFFGPGTRLTVL.